This TCR beta chain was sequenced in a study of cytotoxic CD8 clonotypes in ibrutinib-treated CLL. Study information: There were, on average, about 240,000 productive templates and tens of thousands of productive rearrangements per sample.

V was pared by 2 bases and J by 5 bases, with 12 bases between. The CDR3 runs to 14 residues. Germline CDR1 and CDR2: MGHRA and YSYEKL. The repertoire was sequenced with immunoSEQ multiplex PCR; TCRdb's copy has only in-frame clones and lacks some. The data contain about 130,000 clones, around four fifths of them singletons. As input for TCR beta libraries, about 2 micrograms of genomic DNA came from cryopreserved PBMCs. The TCR comes from a human donor with chronic lymphocytic leukemia. The source was PBMCs, collected after 24 months of ibrutinib treatment. V gene TRBV4-1 combines with J gene TRBJ1-2; D perhaps matches TRBD1 (6 bases). CDR3 DNA: TGCGCCAGCAGCCAAAGACTTGGACAGTATGGCTACACCTTC. Its protein is CASSQRLGQYGYTF.